This T cell receptor beta chain was obtained from a study of cytomegalovirus exposure and HLA in healthy donors. Whole-study findings and limits: Earlier results showed most TCR beta V segments being productive about 90% or about 30% of the time. In vitro data verified three CMV-associated chains as specific for CMV antigens. Cytomegalovirus-associated TCR beta chains were listed, numbering some 150. Donors were assumed by presence/absence analyses to have roughly uniform sequencing depth.

Germline assignment: CDR1 LNHDA and CDR2 SQIVND (reference sequence). V was pared by 3 bases and J by 8 bases, with 14 bases between. The CDR3 has 14 residues. Primers: 60 Vbeta forward and 13 Jbeta reverse. Produced via immunoSEQ multiplex PCR; TCRdb's table is partial and in-frame only. The table includes approximately 160,000 clones, around 78% detected once. To note about this clone: Its cognate antigen is unknown.

Sample: PBMCs. The V gene is TRBV19, the J gene TRBJ2-1; TRBD1 is a possible D gene (6 bases). This clonotype was obtained from a woman aged 45-59 years in good health and CMV-seropositive. DNA of the CDR3: TGTGCCAGTAGTATCGGTAGGGACATTTATGAGCAGTTCTTC. It is translated as CASSIGRDIYEQFF. Full variable domain (missing parts from reference TRBV19 and TRBJ2-1): DGGITQSPKYLFRKEGQNVTLSCEQNLNHDAMYWYRQDPGQGLRLIYYSQIVNDFQKGDIAEGYSVSREKKESFPLTVTSAQKNPTAFYLCASSIGRDIYEQFFGPGTRLTVL.